This T cell receptor beta chain was sequenced during a study of T cells in Graves' hyperthyroidism and ophthalmopathy. What was amplified from RNA transcripts were TCR beta CDR3 regions. The TCR CDR3 was amplified in a first-round RT-PCR using the HTBI primer set. TCRdb independently ran MiXCR on the multiplex PCR reads; one entry per CDR3 protein. The repertoire consists of hundreds of thousands of distinct CDR3 sequences, with around 14% occurring once and the leading ten covering approximately 5.7%. Any symptoms of ophthalmopathy came after the first hyperthyroidism diagnosis, from which the blood sample dates. The clonotype comes from a woman aged 25 to 39 with Graves' hyperthyroidism that later progressed to Graves' ophthalmopathy. Sequenced input: blood.

CDR3 amino acids: CASNSGAYQPQHF. The CDR3 nucleotides are TGTGCCAGTAACTCAGGGGCTTATCAGCCCCAGCATTTT. The J gene is TRBJ1-5, the V gene TRBV19, with D perhaps matching TRBD1 (6 bases). CDR1 and CDR2 from the germline V gene are LNHDA and SQIVND (reference sequence). The CDR3 spans 13 residues. Trimming took 7 bases from V and 5 from J, leaving 12 bases between them.